A single TCR beta chain is shown here with its context. Its cognate antigen is unknown. This entry comes from a study of T cell responses to AZD1222 COVID-19 vaccine. Study observations and caveats: White British donors predominated, females outnumbered males, and clonal diversity was possibly underestimated.

The CDR3 totals 16 residues. Trimming removed 5 bases from V and 2 bases from J; junction bases left unmatched: 9. Germline V gene sequence: CDR1 SEHNR, CDR2 FQNEAQ (reference sequence). Clones were sequenced by immunoSEQ multiplex PCR, and TCRdb holds only the in-frame ones, with some missing. The sample has approximately 77,000 clones, roughly 85% seen once. The receptor was isolated from an adult who received the AZD1222 COVID-19 vaccine. The specimen was peripheral blood, collected 28 days after the second AZD1222 dose. The rearrangement links TRBV7-9 to TRBJ2-1; 7 bases are shared with TRBD2. The CDR3 sequence: CASSPPEREAYNEQFF. DNA for the CDR3: TGTGCCAGCAGCCCGCCAGAACGGGAGGCCTACAATGAGCAGTTCTTC.